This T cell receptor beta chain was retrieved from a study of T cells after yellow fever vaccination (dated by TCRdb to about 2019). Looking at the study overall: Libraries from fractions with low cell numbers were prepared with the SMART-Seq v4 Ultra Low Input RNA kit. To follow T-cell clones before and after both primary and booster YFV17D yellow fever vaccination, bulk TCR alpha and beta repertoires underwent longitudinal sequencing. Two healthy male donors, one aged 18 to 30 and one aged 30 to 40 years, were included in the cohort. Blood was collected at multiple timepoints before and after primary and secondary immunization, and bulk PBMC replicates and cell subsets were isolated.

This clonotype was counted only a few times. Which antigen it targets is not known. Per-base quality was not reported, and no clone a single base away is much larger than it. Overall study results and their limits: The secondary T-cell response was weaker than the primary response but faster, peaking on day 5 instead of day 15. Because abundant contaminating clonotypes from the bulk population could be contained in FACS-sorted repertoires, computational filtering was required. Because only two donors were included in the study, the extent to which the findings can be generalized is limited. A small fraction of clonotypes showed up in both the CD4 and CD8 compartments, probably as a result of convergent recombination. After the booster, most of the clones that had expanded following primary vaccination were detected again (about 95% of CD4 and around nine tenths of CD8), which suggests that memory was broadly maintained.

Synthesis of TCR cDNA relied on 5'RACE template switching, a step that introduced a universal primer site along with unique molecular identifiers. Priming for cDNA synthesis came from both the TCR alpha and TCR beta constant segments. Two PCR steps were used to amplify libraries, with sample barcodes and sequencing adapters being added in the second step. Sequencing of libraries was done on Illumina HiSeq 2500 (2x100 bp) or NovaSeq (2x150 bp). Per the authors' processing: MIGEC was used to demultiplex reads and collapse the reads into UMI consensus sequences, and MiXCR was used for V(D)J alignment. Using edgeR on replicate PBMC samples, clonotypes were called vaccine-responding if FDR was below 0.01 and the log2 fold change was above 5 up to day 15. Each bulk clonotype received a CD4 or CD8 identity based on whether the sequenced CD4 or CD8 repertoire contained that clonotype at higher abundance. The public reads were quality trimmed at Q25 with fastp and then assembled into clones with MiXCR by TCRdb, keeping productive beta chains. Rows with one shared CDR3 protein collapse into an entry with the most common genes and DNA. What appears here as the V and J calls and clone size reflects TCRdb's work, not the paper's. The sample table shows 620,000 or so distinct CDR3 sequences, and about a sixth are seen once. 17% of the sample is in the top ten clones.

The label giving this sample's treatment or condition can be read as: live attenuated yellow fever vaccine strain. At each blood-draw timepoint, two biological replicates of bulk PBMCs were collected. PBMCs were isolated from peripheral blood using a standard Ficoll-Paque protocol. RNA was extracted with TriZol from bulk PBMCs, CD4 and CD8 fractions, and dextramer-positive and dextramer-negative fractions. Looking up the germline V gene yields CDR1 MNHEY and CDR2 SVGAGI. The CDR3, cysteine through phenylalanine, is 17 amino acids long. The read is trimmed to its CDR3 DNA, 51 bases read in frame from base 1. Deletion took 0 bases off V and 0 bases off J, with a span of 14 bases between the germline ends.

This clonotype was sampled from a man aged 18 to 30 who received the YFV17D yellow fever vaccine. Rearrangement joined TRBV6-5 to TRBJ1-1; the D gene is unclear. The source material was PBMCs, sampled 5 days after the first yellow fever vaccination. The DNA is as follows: TGTGCCAGCAGTTACTCGAATGAGCCGAACATGAACACTGAAGCTTTCTTT. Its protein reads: CASSYSNEPNMNTEAFF.